Following are 31 T cell receptor beta chains from one sample sequenced in a study of post-analysis software for immune sequencing data. Study conclusions and caveats: A few TRBV segments occurring more often in patients than controls included TRBV5-6, TRBV5-1 and TRBV20-1.

For these receptors, no antigen is known. TCR beta libraries were prepared from cDNA with unique molecular identifiers. Via MiXCR, TCRdb re-called the PCR reads, giving one row per CDR3 protein. This table has roughly 800,000 distinct CDR3 sequences, roughly 30% appearing once. Sequencing used blood. The receptors derive from a girl aged 10-17 years with multiple sclerosis.

On this clonotype itself: Its ends do not fully match the called genes, so a read error is possible. J is TRBJ2-2 and V is TRBV7-2; 10 bases align to TRBD1. CDR1 is SGHTA, CDR2 FQGNSA, per germline. The CDR3 contains 17 residues. This CDR3 is CACSPAGTGERPGELFF. CDR3 DNA: TGTGCCTGCAGCCCAGCCGGGACAGGGGAGAGGCCCGGGGAGCTGTTTTTT.

This clonotype was seen at least ten times. The V call is TRBV12-3 or TRBV12-4, the J call TRBJ2-5; the D gene is possibly TRBD1 (5 bases). The CDR3 is 12 amino acids. V was shortened by 2 bases and J by 7 bases, with 8 bases between the two germline ends. CDR3 loop: CASSLQGGTQYF. The CDR3 DNA reads TGTGCCAGCAGTTTACAGGGTGGGACCCAGTACTTC.

The chain carries TRBV20-1 and TRBJ2-7; D not resolved. The germline V and J ends were trimmed by 5 bases and 4 bases, with 12 bases remaining between them. This CDR3 spans 12 amino acids. Germline V gene lookup returns CDR1 DFQATT and CDR2 SNEGSKA (reference sequence). Written as DNA, the CDR3 is TGCAGTGCTGGGATGGTTCGGTACGAGCAGTACTTC. It codes for CSAGMVRYEQYF.

V gene TRBV29-1 combines with J gene TRBJ1-5; D is perhaps TRBD1 (6 bases). This CDR3 is built from 13 residues. CDR1 is SQVTM and CDR2 is ANQGSEA in the germline V gene. The ends were cut back, 1 base at V and 2 bases at J, with 6 bases in the middle. DNA of the CDR3: TGCAGCGTTGAAGCAGGGGGCAATCAGCCCCAGCATTTT. Amino acids: CSVEAGGNQPQHF.

This clonotype was detected a few times. This sequence joins TRBV2 and TRBJ2-3, with D perhaps given as TRBD1 or TRBD2 (5 bases each). Germline lookup yields CDR1 SNHLY and CDR2 FYNNEI. V lost 6 bases and J 5 bases, leaving 9 bases between the germline ends. The CDR3 runs 12 residues. The CDR3 sequence is CASRGRRDTQYF. In nucleotides, the CDR3 is TGTGCCAGCAGGGGACGGAGAGATACGCAGTATTTT.

This clonotype has a handful of counts. The chain has TRBV6-5 and TRBJ1-4; D gene uncertain. V was pared by 6 bases and J by 8 bases, with 13 bases between. This CDR3 contains 13 residues. In germline, CDR1 is MNHEY, CDR2 SVGAGI. CDR3 nucleotide sequence: TGTGCCAGCAGCGTCCGTGACGGAGAAAAACTGTTTTTT. Its translation is CASSVRDGEKLFF.

This clonotype was seen a handful of times. The chain combines TRBV27 with TRBJ1-1, with D perhaps matching TRBD1 (5 bases). V was cut by 1 base and J by 6 bases, with 12 bases left in between. Germline-derived CDR1 and CDR2 are MNHEY and SMNVEV (reference sequence). This CDR3 contains 14 residues. CDR3 in amino acids: CASSLWGGLAEAFF. The CDR3 nucleotides are TGTGCCAGCAGTTTATGGGGGGGTCTCGCTGAAGCTTTCTTT.

The chain has TRBV5-1 and TRBJ2-4; a possible D gene is TRBD2 (6 bases). The last part of the DNA fits TRBJ2-7 better; the J call may be wrong. Germline V gives CDR1 SGHRS, CDR2 YFSETQ. The CDR3 runs to 14 residues. CDR3 coding DNA: TGCGCCAGCAGCCCCCTTCGGGGGACCCACGAGCAGTACTTC. Amino acids: CASSPLRGTHEQYF.

This clonotype was picked up a small number of times. The junction shows a germline mismatch at one end, possibly a read error. The chain employs TRBV29-1 and TRBJ2-1, with D tentatively TRBD2 (5 bases). The CDR3 has 14 amino acids. The germline V gene has CDR1 SQVTM and CDR2 ANQGSEA. CDR3: CSVEGSIEDNEQFF. CDR3 DNA sequence: TGCAGCGTAGAAGGGAGTATAGAGGACAATGAGCAGTTCTTC.

The chain combines TRBV24-1 with TRBJ2-1; no definite D call. The CDR3 has 16 amino acids. Germline V gene data show CDR1 as KGHDR and CDR2 as SFDVKD. V dropped 0 bases and J dropped 9 bases, with 17 bases sitting between them. CDR3 sequence: CATSDLQSSRTGEQFF. In DNA, the CDR3 is TGTGCCACCAGTGATTTGCAATCGAGCCGAACTGGTGAGCAGTTCTTC.

The chain uses TRBV6-5 and TRBJ1-1, with 12 bases aligning to TRBD1. The CDR3 length is 17 residues. Germline loops: CDR1 MNHEY, CDR2 SVGAGI. V was pared by 0 bases and J by 6 bases, with 8 bases of the junction left unmatched. The CDR3 bases are TGTGCCAGCAGTTACTCGGGACAGGGGGCTTCTTGGCCTGAAGCTTTCTTT. Its protein is CASSYSGQGASWPEAFF.

This clonotype was counted between two and nine times. The genes are TRBV18 and TRBJ2-3; D unresolved. Trimming took 2 bases from V and 0 from J, leaving 9 bases between them. CDR1 KGHSH and CDR2 LQKENI come from the germline V gene. The CDR3 has 15 amino acids. The CDR3 reads CASSPKMESTDTQYF. CDR3 nucleotides: TGTGCCAGCTCACCAAAAATGGAGAGCACAGATACGCAGTATTTT.

The chain is built from TRBV11-2 and TRBJ2-2; 7 bases map to TRBD2. Germline CDR1 and CDR2: SGHAT and FQNNGV. After removal of 0 bases from V and 7 bases from J, the junction contained 8 bases not matched to a gene. This CDR3 contains 16 residues. The CDR3 spells CASSLDHGLVGGELFF. As DNA, the CDR3 is TGTGCCAGCAGCTTAGATCACGGACTAGTCGGCGGGGAGCTGTTTTTT.

As to this clonotype: This may be a read error, as it is one base from a much larger clone. The chain carries TRBV7-2 and TRBJ2-7, with D possibly being TRBD1 (7 bases). Trimming removed 2 bases from V and 3 bases from J, with 17 bases in between. Germline V gene sequence: CDR1 SGHTA, CDR2 FQGNSA. The CDR3 covers 16 residues. CDR3 nucleotides: TGTGCCAGCAGCTTACTCGCAGGGGGAGGTGGCTACGAGCAGTACTTC. Amino acid sequence: CASSLLAGGGGYEQYF.

The V and J genes are TRBV3-1 and TRBJ2-5; a weak D match, TRBD1 (6 bases). The V gene lost 4 bases and the J gene lost 7 bases, with 16 bases spanning the gap. The CDR3 sequence is 14 residues long. The germline V gene has CDR1 LGHDT and CDR2 YNNKEL (reference sequence). The CDR3 DNA sequence: TGTGCCAGCAGCCCCAAGAGTAAGGGGGTGACCCAGTACTTC. Translated: CASSPKSKGVTQYF.

The chain carries TRBV9 and TRBJ2-2, with TRBD1 as a possible D gene (6 bases). Germline lookup yields CDR1 SGDLS and CDR2 YYNGEE. The length of the CDR3 is 16 residues. V gave up 3 bases and J gave up 4 bases, with 16 bases separating them. The CDR3 region is CASSAAGDRFTGELFF. The CDR3 DNA follows: TGTGCCAGCAGCGCGGCAGGGGATCGTTTCACCGGGGAGCTGTTTTTT.

This chain links TRBV11-2 with TRBJ2-1; 7 bases map to TRBD1. The germline CDR1 and CDR2 sequences are SGHAT and FQNNGV. The CDR3 sequence is 15 residues long. V lost 6 bases and J lost 3; bases outside the gene matches: 8. This chain's CDR3 is CASSPRGLYYNEQFF. CDR3 nucleotide sequence: TGTGCCAGCAGTCCGAGGGGGCTATACTACAATGAGCAGTTCTTC.

This clonotype has more than one count but fewer than ten. The chain links TRBV7-9 to TRBJ2-6, with TRBD1 identical over 10 bases. V gave up 4 bases and J gave up 4 bases; unmatched junction bases: 7. CDR1 is SEHNR and CDR2 is FQNEAQ in the germline V gene (reference sequence). The CDR3 runs 17 residues. CDR3 in DNA: TGTGCCAGCAGCTCCCCAGACAGGGGGCTAGGGGCCAACGTCCTGACTTTC. Protein: CASSSPDRGLGANVLTF.

This clonotype was counted many times. The gene calls are TRBV7-2 and TRBJ2-7; D gene unclear. V was clipped by 1 base and J by 0 bases, with 7 bases between them. From germline, CDR1 is SGHTA and CDR2 FQGNSA. The CDR3 length is 14 residues. CDR3 sequence: CASSLGRSSYEQYF. DNA of the CDR3: TGTGCCAGCAGCTTAGGACGGAGCTCCTACGAGCAGTACTTC.

In nucleotides, the CDR3 is TGCAGTGCTTGGACGGGACTGCGTTACAATGAGCAGTACTTC. It encodes CSAWTGLRYNEQYF. The rearrangement joins TRBV20-1 to TRBJ2-7, with D possibly being TRBD2 (6 bases). Germline CDR1 is DFQATT and CDR2 is SNEGSKA (reference sequence). V gave up 5 bases and J gave up 7 bases, with 21 bases separating them. The CDR3 sequence is 14 residues long.

A note on this clonotype: The junction shows a germline mismatch at one end, possibly a read error. The chain combines TRBV29-1 with TRBJ2-5; D is uncertain. This CDR3 region has 15 residues. The V gene's germline CDR1 is SQVTM and CDR2 ANQGSEA. CDR3 sequence: CGVEGRRIFQETQYF. The CDR3 nucleotides read TGCGGCGTTGAAGGCCGAAGGATTTTTCAAGAGACCCAGTACTTC.

This clonotype was seen once. A read error is possible here, since a much larger clone lies one base away. V is TRBV7-2 and J is TRBJ2-5; D remains ambiguous. Germline V lookup: CDR1 SGHTA, CDR2 FQGNSA. The CDR3 is 13 residues long. The CDR3 loop is CASSLVAAETQDF. CDR3 sequence (DNA): TGTGCCAGCAGCTTAGTCGCGGCAGAGACCCAGGACTTC.

This clonotype was recorded at least ten times. The CDR3 here is CASSYSQGMDGYTF. Written as DNA, the CDR3 is TGTGCCAGCAGTTACTCTCAGGGGATGGATGGCTACACCTTC. The chain uses TRBV6-5 and TRBJ1-2; TRBD1 might be the D (6 bases). Germline V gene sequence: CDR1 MNHEY, CDR2 SVGAGI. The CDR3 has 14 amino acids. V lost 0 bases and J 6 bases, leaving 11 bases between the germline ends.

This chain joins TRBV28 and TRBJ2-4; TRBD2 aligns across 8 bases. The CDR3 covers 14 residues. The germline CDR1 and CDR2 sequences are MDHEN and SYDVKM. The V and J ends lost 8 bases and 6 bases, in that order; junction bases with no gene match: 9. CDR3 amino acids: CASARGGYANIQYF. CDR3 bases: TGTGCCAGCGCCCGGGGGGGCTACGCAAACATTCAGTACTTC.

The chain couples TRBV3-1 to TRBJ1-1; D unresolved. V dropped 4 bases and J dropped 6 bases, with 9 bases sitting between them. The germline gives CDR1 LGHDT, CDR2 YNNKEL (reference sequence). This CDR3 has 12 amino acids. For the CDR3, the DNA is TGTGCCAGCAGCCTGCCCGGGTCTGAAGCTTTCTTT. It translates to CASSLPGSEAFF.

The CDR3 region has the DNA TGTGCCACCAGCGGAACCGGGATGTATCTTAAGCAGTACTTC. As protein: CATSGTGMYLKQYF. The chain employs TRBV15 and TRBJ2-7; D might be TRBD2 (5 bases). Germline V lookup: CDR1 LNHNV, CDR2 YYDKDF (reference sequence). The CDR3 runs to 14 residues. The ends were cut back, 5 bases at V and 8 bases at J, with 19 bases in the middle.

This clonotype was counted many times. The rearrangement links TRBV20-1 to TRBJ1-5; unclear D gene. The germline V gene has CDR1 DFQATT and CDR2 SNEGSKA (reference sequence). V was cut by 0 bases and J by 1 base, with 10 bases left in between. The CDR3 has 15 residues. CDR3 loop: CSARDPARSNQPQHF. The CDR3 nucleotides read TGCAGTGCTAGAGATCCCGCCAGGAGCAATCAGCCCCAGCATTTT.

There are a few counts of this clonotype. The chain recombines TRBV5-1 with TRBJ2-5, with D possibly being TRBD1 (5 bases). The germline gives CDR1 SGHRS, CDR2 YFSETQ. The V end lost 3 bases, the J end lost 0 bases, and 12 bases lay between the germline ends. CDR3 length: 15 residues. The CDR3 loop is CASSSIGADQETQYF. The CDR3, as DNA: TGCGCCAGCAGCTCAATTGGGGCCGACCAAGAGACCCAGTACTTC.

V usage is TRBV2 and J usage is TRBJ2-7; D is ambiguous. The CDR3 runs to 13 residues. Trimming cost V 6 bases and J 6 bases, with 15 bases left between them. Germline lookup yields CDR1 SNHLY and CDR2 FYNNEI. The CDR3 coding sequence is TGTGCCAGCAGGGGATACTTAAACTCCGAGCAGTACTTC. Amino acid sequence: CASRGYLNSEQYF.

This clonotype occurred a few times. V is TRBV10-3 and J is TRBJ2-1; a possible D gene is TRBD2 (6 bases). Trimming removed 4 bases from V and 4 bases from J, with 11 bases in between. The CDR3 is made up of 14 amino acids. The V gene's germline CDR1 is ENHRY and CDR2 SYGVKD. The CDR3 DNA is TGTGCCATCAGTGTGGGAGGAGGTTACAATGAGCAGTTCTTC. Residues: CAISVGGGYNEQFF.

This chain uses TRBV28 with TRBJ2-1; 9 positions match TRBD2. The germline V gene encodes CDR1 MDHEN and CDR2 SYDVKM. J was trimmed by 0 bases and V by 6 bases; bases with no gene match: 24. CDR3 length: 22 amino acids. CDR3 sequence: CASSRTDFSSGTLLFSYNEQFF. The CDR3 DNA reads TGTGCCAGCAGCCGTACCGACTTTTCTAGCGGGACTCTCCTTTTCTCCTACAATGAGCAGTTCTTC. Using reference TRBV28 and TRBJ2-1 for the parts outside the CDR3, the full variable domain is DVKVTQSSRYLVKRTGEKVFLECVQDMDHENMFWYRQDPGLGLRLIYFSYDVKMKEKGDIPEGYSVSREKKERFSLILESASTNQTSMYLCASSRTDFSSGTLLFSYNEQFFGPGTRLTVL.